This T cell receptor beta chain was identified during a study of cytomegalovirus exposure and HLA in healthy donors (dated by TCRdb to the late 2010s). A note on the overall study: An earlier analysis of roughly 500 of the donors reported about 290 Gb of sequence data and some 120 million unique TCR beta sequences from about 179 million T cells. An early release covering some 640 HLA-typed donors comprised about 300 gigabases of sequencing data and approximately 85 million unique TCR sequences. Among the approximately 420 genotyped donors, approximately 76% belonged to the genetic ancestry cluster associated with self-reported Caucasian donors. The study aimed to test whether cataloging public T cell receptors could reveal signatures of past pathogen exposure. The study used immunosequencing to profile the T cell repertoires of several hundred subjects and linked those repertoires to cytomegalovirus serostatus. In addition to the first cohort of approximately 670 subjects, a separate validation cohort of approximately 120 different subjects was used. High-throughput TCR immunosequencing, statistical association of individual TCRs with disease status, and machine learning were combined to predict cytomegalovirus infection status. A later analysis re-analyzed previously published TCR beta repertoires from about 730 donors and added high-resolution HLA genotyping to study TCR occurrence patterns. Rather than using new phenotypic data, the later analysis identified candidate immune exposures from TCR beta sequences and from how often those sequences occurred across donors. To decide whether each TCR beta V gene segment behaved as functional or pseudogenic, an earlier analysis of some 570 of the donors relied on high-throughput TCR beta sequencing. Donor age, sex, ethnicity and CMV serostatus were compiled alongside the repertoire data. A later genetic analysis took genome-wide SNP genotypes for about three fifths of the roughly 700 donors and used that subset as a discovery cohort. All discovery cohort repertoires had been generated on a single sequencing platform. Both class I and class II loci were covered by HLA typing, at four-digit resolution. Typing coverage differed by locus: A, B, C, DRB1 and DQB1 were typed in about 629-630 donors, DQA1 in about 500, DPA1 in some 610, and DPB1 in 400 to 480. Roughly 5 DR-DQ haplotypes were handled as single units for association and clustering, since linkage in the cohort was strong. On average, about 240,000 unique TCR beta nucleotide sequences were sequenced per donor among 398 genotyped donors of the cohort, with roughly 20% of those sequences being non-productive. Study-wide conclusions, independent of this receptor: In a later analysis, HLA-associated TCR beta chains showed more clonal expansion and lower generation probabilities than non-associated chains that were equally common. The cohort was sequenced for TCR beta chains only, and without alpha or paired-chain data the features that could be detected were limited. A further reported finding was that TCR beta sequences accurately predicted the HLA-A and HLA-B alleles for most subjects in the first cohort. According to a later analysis, TCR association rates differed among HLA loci, with DRB1 alleles showing the most associated TCRs and HLA-C alleles showing the fewest. Some IMGT-functional V segments, including TRBV6-2 and TRBV6-3, could not be told apart with the 87-base-pair reads, so those segments were excluded. An earlier analysis of around 540 of the donors showed that most TCR beta V segments appeared in productive rearrangements either about 87% or about 30% of the time, which broadly matched IMGT annotations. Cytomegalovirus status was reported to be diagnosed by the classifier with high specificity and sensitivity in both the original and validation cohorts. Because HLA typing was missing for some donors at each locus, association tests included only the typed subset. According to a later analysis, most CMV-associated TCR beta chains appeared to be HLA-restricted, and the HLA associations seemed to be driven largely by CMV exposure. An association between a missense DCLRE1C variant and V-gene and J-gene trimming of TCR beta chains was found in a later genetic analysis and replicated in an independent cohort. Strong co-occurrence of HLA alleles, especially DR and DQ, made assigning TCR associations to individual alleles difficult. The sequencing pipeline was judged likely to have produced a cluster of highly shared sequence variants as a technical artifact. According to the authors, the approach could potentially be generalized to other disease states and immunological phenotypes. Presence/absence analyses assumed roughly uniform sequencing depth across donors, an assumption that may not hold. A later genetic analysis reported fewer N-insertions in productive TCRs among donors in an Asian-associated ancestry cluster than the approximately 700-donor mean. A later analysis reported that several top co-occurrence clusters appeared linked to parvovirus B19, influenza, CMV and Epstein-Barr virus. Specific HLA alleles were associated with over 15,000 TCR beta sequences at a false discovery rate of 0.05 in a later analysis. Linkage disequilibrium might explain the correlated functional status among segregating V segments, but an unknown experimental factor could not be ruled out. About 17 rarely observed V segments, including chromosome 9 orphons, were excluded from the earlier analysis of several hundred of the donors because counts were too low. In vitro tests confirmed that a few of the cytomegalovirus-associated TCR beta chains recognize cytomegalovirus antigens. While some public TCRs were present in many individuals, most TCR sequences turned up only very rarely across donors. In the study, 150 to 200 TCR beta chains were listed as associated with cytomegalovirus. Immune exposure information for the cohort was limited to CMV serostatus.

Libraries were built with the immunoSEQ multiplex PCR assay. The multiplex PCR relied on a mix of 60 forward primers for TCR Vbeta segments and 13 reverse primers for TCR Jbeta segments. The CDR3 region of rearranged TCR beta genes was amplified from genomic DNA by a multiplex PCR assay. On the Illumina HiSeq System, the amplified TCR beta libraries were sequenced as 87-base-pair reads. Per the authors' processing: In a later analysis, tens of millions of unique TCR beta chains were counted across the approximately 670 repertoires, and roughly 9.9 million of these chains were shared by at least two donors. A nearest-neighbor algorithm error-corrected the raw reads and collapsed the reads into unique sequences, merging closely related sequences to remove PCR and sequencing errors. To assign V, D and J gene segments, CDR3 sequences were aligned to IMGT reference sequences. For a sequence to be retained, a match of at least six nucleotides was required to both a V gene segment and a J gene segment. A rearrangement counted as productive if the CDR3 had no stop codons and remained in frame with V and J, and every other rearrangement counted as non-productive. CDR3 was defined by IMGT convention, running from the second conserved V-encoded cysteine to the conserved J-encoded phenylalanine. Sequences without an unambiguous match to a single V gene segment were excluded from the earlier analysis of 450 to 750 of the donors. An earlier analysis of 587 of the donors called V segments functional above 56.7% productive rearrangements and segregating when the between-donor standard deviation exceeded 5%. A statistical classification framework was built for diagnosing cytomegalovirus status from the catalog of TCR beta chain sequences. V and J gene assignment, in a later analysis, came from comparing TCR nucleotide sequences with IMGT/GENE-DB human TR gene sequences. The TCRdist pipeline was used in a later analysis to assign CDR3 sequences and most-parsimonious VDJ recombination scenarios. In a later analysis, each TCR beta chain was defined by its CDR3 amino acid sequence together with its V-gene family, and reads without a unique V-gene family were excluded. A later analysis removed several hundred highly shared, low-generation-probability nucleotide sequences to deal with suspected cross-contamination and a sequencing artifact. A later analysis calculated a clonal expansion index for each public chain from normalized within-repertoire ranks of inferred template counts. A later analysis computed generation probabilities with a VDJ recombination model fitted to out-of-frame rearrangements, and checked the results against IGoR. A later analysis scored TCR-TCR, TCR-HLA and TCR-CMV co-occurrence with hypergeometric tests, applying a repertoire-size bias correction to TCR pairs. In a later analysis, false discovery rates were estimated by permuting HLA or CMV assignments 20 times. In a later analysis, co-occurring TCRs were grouped using DBSCAN, with TCRdist sequence similarity added in when clustering inside HLA-allele-positive subsets. Co-occurrence clustering excluded repertoires with fewer than 30,000 or more than 120,000 public chains, plus five with anomalous nucleotide sharing. As stored in TCRdb, this immuneACCESS dataset retains in-frame rearrangements with V and J assigned. A fraction of the clones does not appear; measured against another copy, unresolved V genes explain less than half of the discrepancy, and the remainder lacks a known reason. The DNA was the basis for D and trimming; V, J and clone size are from that table. This sample comprises over 150,000 clones, about four fifths of them detected only once. Around 6.7% of the sample goes to the ten largest clones.

Note on this clone: Its recognized antigen is unknown. Base qualities are not provided; no much larger clone lies one nucleotide away.

The germline V gene gives CDR1 as SGHTA and CDR2 as FQGNSA. V and J lose 3 bases and 9 bases, and a span of 21 bases separates them. Inclusive of the bounding cysteine and phenylalanine, the CDR3 is 16 residues long. The entry retains the CDR3 DNA only, 48 bases that are in frame from base 1. In total, fewer than 750 healthy bone marrow donors made up the cohort. At the time of sampling, all cohort members were nominally healthy, though unrecorded immune exposures were likely present. The donor was CMV seropositive and was included in the group of around 300 seropositive cohort members. Each donor provided a peripheral blood sample, and peripheral blood mononuclear cells were used for TCR beta sequencing. Genomic DNA extraction from the blood cell samples was performed with the Qiagen DNeasy Blood Extraction Kit.

Sample: PBMCs. The rearrangement joined TRBV7-2 to TRBJ2-4; the best D guess is TRBD2, with 6 bases matching. The sequence was collected from a woman aged 25 to 45 in good health and CMV-seropositive. In nucleotide form, the sequence is TGTGCCAGCAGCTTGGCGGGGTCGGGGAGACAGTCCATTCAGTACTTC. Translated, it reads CASSLAGSGRQSIQYF.